This record looks at one T cell receptor (beta chain) sequence and its context. What it binds is not known. The PCR template was genomic DNA. The TCR beta CDR3 region was amplified using 30 forward and 13 reverse primers. One entry per CDR3 protein, called by TCRdb with MiXCR from the multiplex PCR reads. The sample has 280,000 or so distinct CDR3 sequences; 45% to 60% are singletons. This specimen comes from a study of type 1 and type 2 diabetes patients. Study conclusions and caveats: In type 2 diabetes, highly-expanded CD4+ clones took a median roughly 3.8% of reads.

Germline V gene sequence: CDR1 SGDLS, CDR2 YYNGEE. The CDR3 has 12 amino acids. With 3 bases removed from V and 12 bases from J, the gap between germline ends came to 13 bases. This clonotype originated in a man aged 18 to 30 with type 2 diabetes. This chain uses TRBV9 with TRBJ2-1; tentatively, D is TRBD1 or TRBD2 (5 bases each). Sequencing was performed on peripheral blood mononuclear cells (PBMCs). Here the CDR3 reads CASSASGTGQFF. The CDR3 nucleotides are TGTGCCAGCAGCGCGTCAGGGACCGGGCAGTTCTTC.